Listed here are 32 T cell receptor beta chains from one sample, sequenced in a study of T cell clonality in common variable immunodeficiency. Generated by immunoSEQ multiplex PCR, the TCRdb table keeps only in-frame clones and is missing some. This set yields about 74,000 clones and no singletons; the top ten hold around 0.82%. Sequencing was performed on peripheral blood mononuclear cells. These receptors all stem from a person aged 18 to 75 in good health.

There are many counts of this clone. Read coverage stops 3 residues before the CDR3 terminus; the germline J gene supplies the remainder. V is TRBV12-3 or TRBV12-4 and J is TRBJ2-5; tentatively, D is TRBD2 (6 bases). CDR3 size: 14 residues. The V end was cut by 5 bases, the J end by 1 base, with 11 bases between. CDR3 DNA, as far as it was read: TGTGCCAGCAGTGACCGGGACTTCCAAGAGACC. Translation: CASSDRDFQET. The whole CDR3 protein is CASSDRDFQETQYF.

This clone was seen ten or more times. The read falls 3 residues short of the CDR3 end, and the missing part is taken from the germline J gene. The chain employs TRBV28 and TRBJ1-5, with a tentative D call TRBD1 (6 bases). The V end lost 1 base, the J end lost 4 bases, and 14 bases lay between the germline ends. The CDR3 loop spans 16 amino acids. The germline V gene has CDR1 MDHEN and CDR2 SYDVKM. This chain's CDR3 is CASSLSGRGRNQPQHF. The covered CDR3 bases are TGTGCCAGCAGTTTATCGGGCAGGGGTAGGAATCAGCCC.

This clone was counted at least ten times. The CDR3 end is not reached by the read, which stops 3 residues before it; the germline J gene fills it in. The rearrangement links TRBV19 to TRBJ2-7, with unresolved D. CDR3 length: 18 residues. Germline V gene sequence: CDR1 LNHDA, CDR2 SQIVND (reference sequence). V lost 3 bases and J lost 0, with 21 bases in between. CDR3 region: CASSMYATQRTSSYEQYF. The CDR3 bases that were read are TGTGCCAGTAGTATGTATGCGACACAAAGAACCAGCTCCTACGAG.

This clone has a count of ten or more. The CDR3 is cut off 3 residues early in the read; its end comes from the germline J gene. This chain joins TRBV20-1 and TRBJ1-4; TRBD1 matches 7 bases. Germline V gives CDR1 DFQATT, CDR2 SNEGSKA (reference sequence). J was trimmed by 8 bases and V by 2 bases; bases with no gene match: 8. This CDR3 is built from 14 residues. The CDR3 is CSARTRDREEKLFF. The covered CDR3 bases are TGCAGTGCTAGAACCCGGGACAGAGAGGAAAAA.

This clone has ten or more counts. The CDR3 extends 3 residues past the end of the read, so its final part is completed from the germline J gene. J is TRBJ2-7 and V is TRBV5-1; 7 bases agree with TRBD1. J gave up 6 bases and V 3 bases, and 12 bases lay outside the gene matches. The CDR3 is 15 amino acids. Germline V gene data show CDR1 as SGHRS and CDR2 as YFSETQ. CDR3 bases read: TGCGCCAGCAGCTGGGGGAACAGGGGCATGAGCGAG. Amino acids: CASSWGNRGMSE. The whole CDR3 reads CASSWGNRGMSEQYF.

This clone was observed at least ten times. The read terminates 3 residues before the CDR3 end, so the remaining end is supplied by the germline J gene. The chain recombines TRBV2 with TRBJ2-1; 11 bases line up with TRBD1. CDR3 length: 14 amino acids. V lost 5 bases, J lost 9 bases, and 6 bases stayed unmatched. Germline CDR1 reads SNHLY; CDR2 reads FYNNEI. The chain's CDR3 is CASSWGQGESEQFF. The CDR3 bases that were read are TGTGCCAGCAGTTGGGGACAGGGGGAAAGTGAG.

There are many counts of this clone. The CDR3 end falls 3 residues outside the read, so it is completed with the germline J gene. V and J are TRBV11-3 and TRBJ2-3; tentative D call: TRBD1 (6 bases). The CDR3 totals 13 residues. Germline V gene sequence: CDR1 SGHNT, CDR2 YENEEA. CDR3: CASSTRTDRTQYF. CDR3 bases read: TGTGCCAGCAGCACCCGGACTGACAGGACG.

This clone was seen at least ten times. CDR3 amino acids: CASSQQQNTEAFF. The sequenced part of the CDR3 DNA is TGTGCCAGCAGCCAACAACAAAACACTGAA. The chain couples TRBV14 to TRBJ1-1; D is unresolved. The CDR3 end is not reached by the read, which stops 3 residues before it; the germline J gene fills it in. CDR1 is SGHDN and CDR2 is FVKESK in the germline V gene. The V gene lost 2 bases and the J gene lost 2 bases, with 6 bases spanning the gap. The CDR3 is 13 amino acids.

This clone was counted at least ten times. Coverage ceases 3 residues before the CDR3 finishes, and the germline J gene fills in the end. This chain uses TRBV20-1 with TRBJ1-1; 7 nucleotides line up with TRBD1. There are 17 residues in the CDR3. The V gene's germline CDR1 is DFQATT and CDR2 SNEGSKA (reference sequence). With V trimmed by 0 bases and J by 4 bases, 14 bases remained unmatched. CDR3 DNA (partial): TGCAGTGCTAGAGATCGATTGAGGGGTTACAGGGGCACTGAA. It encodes CSARDRLRGYRGTE. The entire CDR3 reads CSARDRLRGYRGTEAFF.

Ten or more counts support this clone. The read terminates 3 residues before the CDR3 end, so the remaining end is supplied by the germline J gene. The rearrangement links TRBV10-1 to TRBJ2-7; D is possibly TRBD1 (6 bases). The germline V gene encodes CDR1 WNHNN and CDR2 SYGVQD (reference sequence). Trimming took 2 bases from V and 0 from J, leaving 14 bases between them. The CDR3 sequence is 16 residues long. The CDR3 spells CASSEDLGTPSYEQYF. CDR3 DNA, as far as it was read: TGCGCCAGCAGTGAGGATTTGGGGACACCCTCCTACGAG.

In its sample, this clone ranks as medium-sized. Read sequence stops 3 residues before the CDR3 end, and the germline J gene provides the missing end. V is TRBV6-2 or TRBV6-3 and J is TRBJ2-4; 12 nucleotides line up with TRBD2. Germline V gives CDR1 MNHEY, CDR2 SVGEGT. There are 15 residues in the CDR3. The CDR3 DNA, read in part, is TGTGCCAGCAGTTATAGGCTAGCGGGAGGGCCAGGT. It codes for CASSYRLAGGPG. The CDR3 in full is CASSYRLAGGPGQYF.

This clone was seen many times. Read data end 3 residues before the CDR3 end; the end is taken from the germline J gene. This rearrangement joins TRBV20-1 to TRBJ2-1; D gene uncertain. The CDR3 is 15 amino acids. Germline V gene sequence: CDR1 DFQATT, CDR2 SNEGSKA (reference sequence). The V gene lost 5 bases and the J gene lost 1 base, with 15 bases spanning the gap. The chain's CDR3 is CSASQVGWSYNEQFF. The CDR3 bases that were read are TGCAGTGCTTCGCAGGTCGGTTGGTCCTACAATGAG.

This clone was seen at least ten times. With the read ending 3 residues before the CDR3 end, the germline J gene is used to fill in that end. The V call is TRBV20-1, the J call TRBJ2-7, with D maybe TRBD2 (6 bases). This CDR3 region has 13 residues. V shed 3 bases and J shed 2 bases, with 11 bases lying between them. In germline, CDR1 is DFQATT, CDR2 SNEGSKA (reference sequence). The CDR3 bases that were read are TGCAGTGCTAGCATATCTAGCGCCTACGAG. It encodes CSASISSAYE. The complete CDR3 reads CSASISSAYEQYF.

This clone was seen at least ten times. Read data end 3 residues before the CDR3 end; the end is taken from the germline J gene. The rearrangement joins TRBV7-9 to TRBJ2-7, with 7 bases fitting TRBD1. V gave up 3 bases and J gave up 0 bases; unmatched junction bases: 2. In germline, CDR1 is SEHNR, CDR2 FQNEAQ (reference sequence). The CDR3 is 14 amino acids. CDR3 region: CASSFPGGSYEQYF. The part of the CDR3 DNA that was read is TGTGCCAGCAGCTTCCCAGGGGGCTCCTACGAG. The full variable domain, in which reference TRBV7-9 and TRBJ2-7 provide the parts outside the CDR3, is DTGVSQNPRHKITKRGQNVTFRCDPISEHNRLYWYRQTLGQGPEFLTYFQNEAQLEKSRLLSDRFSAERPKGSFSTLEIQRTEQGDSAMYLCASSFPGGSYEQYFGPGTRLTVT.

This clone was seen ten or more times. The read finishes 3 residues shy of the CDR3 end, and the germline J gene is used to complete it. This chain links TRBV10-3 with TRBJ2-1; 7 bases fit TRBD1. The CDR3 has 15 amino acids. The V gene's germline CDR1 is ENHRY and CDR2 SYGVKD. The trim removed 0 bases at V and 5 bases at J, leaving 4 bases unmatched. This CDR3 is CAISESRQGDNEQFF. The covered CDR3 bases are TGTGCCATCAGTGAGTCGAGACAGGGTGACAATGAG.

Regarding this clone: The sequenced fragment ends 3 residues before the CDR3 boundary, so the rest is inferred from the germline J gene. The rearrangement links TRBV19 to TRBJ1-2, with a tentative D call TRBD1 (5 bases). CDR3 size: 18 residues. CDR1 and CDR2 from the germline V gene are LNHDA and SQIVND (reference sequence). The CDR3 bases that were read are TGTGCCAGTACAGGGCTAGCGGGAGTGGGGGGATCCTACAATGAC. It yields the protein CASTGLAGVGGSYND. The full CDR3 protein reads CASTGLAGVGGSYNDYTF.

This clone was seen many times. The part of the CDR3 DNA that was read is TGTGCCAGCAGCCACGGGGGGAGCCGGGAG. This gives the protein CASSHGGSRE. The entire CDR3 sequence reads CASSHGGSREIYF. The J gene is TRBJ1-3, the V gene TRBV14, with D perhaps TRBD1 (5 bases). The missing CDR3 end, 3 residues past where the read stops, is filled in from the germline J gene. Germline V CDR1 and CDR2: SGHDN, FVKESK. The CDR3 has 13 residues.

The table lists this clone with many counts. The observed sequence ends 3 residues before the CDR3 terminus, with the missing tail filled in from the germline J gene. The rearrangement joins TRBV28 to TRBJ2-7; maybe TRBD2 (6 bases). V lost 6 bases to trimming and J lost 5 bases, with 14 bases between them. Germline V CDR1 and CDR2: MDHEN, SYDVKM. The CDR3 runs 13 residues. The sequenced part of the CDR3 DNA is TGTGCCAGCAGGACGGGAGTGGGGCACGAG. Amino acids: CASRTGVGHE. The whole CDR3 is CASRTGVGHEQYF.

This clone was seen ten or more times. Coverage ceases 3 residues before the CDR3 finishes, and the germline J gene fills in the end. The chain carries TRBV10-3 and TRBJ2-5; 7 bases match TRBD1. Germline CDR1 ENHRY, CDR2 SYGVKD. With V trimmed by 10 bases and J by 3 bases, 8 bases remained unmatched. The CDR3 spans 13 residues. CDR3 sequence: CATQWQGEETQYF. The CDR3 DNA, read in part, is TGTGCCACCCAGTGGCAGGGGGAAGAGACC.

CDR3: CASSISLAGVVSYNDYTF. The DNA read from the CDR3 is TGTGCCAGTAGTATTAGTCTAGCGGGAGTTGTATCCTACAATGAC. The rearrangement links TRBV19 to TRBJ1-2; D not resolved. The read terminates 3 residues before the CDR3 end, so the remaining end is supplied by the germline J gene. The CDR3 has 18 residues. Germline CDR1 and CDR2: LNHDA and SQIVND (reference sequence).

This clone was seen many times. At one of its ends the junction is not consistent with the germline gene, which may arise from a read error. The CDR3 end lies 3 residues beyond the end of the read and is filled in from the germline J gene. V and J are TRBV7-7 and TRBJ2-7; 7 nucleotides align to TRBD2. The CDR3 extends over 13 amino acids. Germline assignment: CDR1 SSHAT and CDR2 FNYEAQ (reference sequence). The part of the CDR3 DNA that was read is TGTGCTAGCAGCTTAGTTTCGGGGGGCGAG. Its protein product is CASSLVSGGE. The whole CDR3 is CASSLVSGGEQYF.

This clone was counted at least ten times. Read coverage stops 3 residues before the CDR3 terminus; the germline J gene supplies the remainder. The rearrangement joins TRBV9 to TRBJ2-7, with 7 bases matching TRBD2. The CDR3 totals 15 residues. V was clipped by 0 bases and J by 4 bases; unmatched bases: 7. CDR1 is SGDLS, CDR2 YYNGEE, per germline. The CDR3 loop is CASSVESSGLYEQYF. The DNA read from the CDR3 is TGTGCCAGCAGCGTAGAAAGTAGCGGGTTGTACGAG.

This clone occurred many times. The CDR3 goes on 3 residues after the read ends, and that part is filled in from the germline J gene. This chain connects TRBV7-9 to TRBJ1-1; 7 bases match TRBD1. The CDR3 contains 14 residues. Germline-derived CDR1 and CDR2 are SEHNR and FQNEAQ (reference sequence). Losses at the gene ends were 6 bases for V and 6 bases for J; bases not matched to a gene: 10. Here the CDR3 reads CASSWGTDFSEAFF. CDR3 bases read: TGTGCCAGCAGTTGGGGGACAGATTTTTCTGAA.

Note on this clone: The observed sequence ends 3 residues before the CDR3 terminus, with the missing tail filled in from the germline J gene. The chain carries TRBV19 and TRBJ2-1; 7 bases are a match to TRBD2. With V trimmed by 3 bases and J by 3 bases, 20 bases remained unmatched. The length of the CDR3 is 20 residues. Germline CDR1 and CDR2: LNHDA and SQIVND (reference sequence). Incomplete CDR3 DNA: TGTGCCAGTAGTATTATGTTTTGGACTGACGGGGGGACTGACTACAATGAG. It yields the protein CASSIMFWTDGGTDYNE. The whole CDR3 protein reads CASSIMFWTDGGTDYNEQFF. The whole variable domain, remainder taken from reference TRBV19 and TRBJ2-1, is DGGITQSPKYLFRKEGQNVTLSCEQNLNHDAMYWYRQDPGQGLRLIYYSQIVNDFQKGDIAEGYSVSREKKESFPLTVTSAQKNPTAFYLCASSIMFWTDGGTDYNEQFFGPGTRLTVL.

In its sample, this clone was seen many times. The CDR3 loop reads CASSLAGTSTDTQYF. CDR3 DNA (partial): TGTGCCAGCAGCTTAGCCGGGACTAGCACAGATACG. This sequence joins TRBV7-9 and TRBJ2-3; D may be TRBD2 (6 bases). The DNA ends 3 residues before the CDR3 does, and the rest of the CDR3 is filled in from the germline J gene. The CDR3 runs 15 residues. Germline CDR1 is SEHNR and CDR2 is FQNEAQ (reference sequence). V lost 0 bases to trimming and J lost 0 bases, with 7 bases between them.

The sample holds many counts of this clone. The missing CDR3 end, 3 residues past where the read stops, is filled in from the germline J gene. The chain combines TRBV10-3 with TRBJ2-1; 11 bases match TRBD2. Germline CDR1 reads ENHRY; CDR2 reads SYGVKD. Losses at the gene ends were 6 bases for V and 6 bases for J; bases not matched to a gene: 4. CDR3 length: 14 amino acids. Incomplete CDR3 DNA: TGTGCCATCAGACTAGCGGGAGATTTCAATGAG. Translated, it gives CAIRLAGDFNE. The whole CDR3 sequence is CAIRLAGDFNEQFF.

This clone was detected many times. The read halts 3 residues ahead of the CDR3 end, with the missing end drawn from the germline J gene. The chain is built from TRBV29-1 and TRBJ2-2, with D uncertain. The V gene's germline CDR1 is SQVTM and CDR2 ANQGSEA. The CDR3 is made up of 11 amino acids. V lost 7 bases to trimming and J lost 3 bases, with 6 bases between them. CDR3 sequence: CSGEDTGELFF. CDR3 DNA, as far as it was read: TGCAGCGGCGAAGACACCGGGGAG.

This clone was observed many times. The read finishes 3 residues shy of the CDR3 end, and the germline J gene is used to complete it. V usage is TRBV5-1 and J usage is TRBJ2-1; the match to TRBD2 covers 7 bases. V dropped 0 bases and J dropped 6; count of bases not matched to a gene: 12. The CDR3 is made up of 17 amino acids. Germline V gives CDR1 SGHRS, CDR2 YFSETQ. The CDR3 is CASSLAGGKAPPNEQFF. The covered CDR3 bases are TGCGCCAGCAGCTTGGCGGGGGGTAAAGCGCCCCCCAATGAG.

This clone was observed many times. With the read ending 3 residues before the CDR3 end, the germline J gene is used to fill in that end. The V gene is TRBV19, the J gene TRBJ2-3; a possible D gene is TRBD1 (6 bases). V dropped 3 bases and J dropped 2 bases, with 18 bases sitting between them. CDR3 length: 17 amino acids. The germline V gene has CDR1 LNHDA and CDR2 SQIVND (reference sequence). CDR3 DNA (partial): TGTGCCAGTAGTATCTCGGGACACCTTGGCACCACAGATACG. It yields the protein CASSISGHLGTTDT. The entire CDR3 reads CASSISGHLGTTDTQYF.

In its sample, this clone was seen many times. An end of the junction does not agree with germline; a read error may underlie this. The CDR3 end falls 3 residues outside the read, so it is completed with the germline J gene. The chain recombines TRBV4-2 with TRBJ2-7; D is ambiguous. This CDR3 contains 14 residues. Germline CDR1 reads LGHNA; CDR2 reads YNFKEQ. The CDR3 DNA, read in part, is TGCGCCAGCAGCCAAGACGCTAGTCCCTACGAG. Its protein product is CASSQDASPYE. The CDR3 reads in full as CASSQDASPYEQYF.

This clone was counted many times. Here the CDR3 reads CASSSDRGQETQYF. Incomplete CDR3 DNA: TGTGCCAGCAGCTCGGACAGGGGGCAAGAGACC. The V call is TRBV11-2, the J call TRBJ2-5; 10 nucleotides align to TRBD1. The read halts 3 residues ahead of the CDR3 end, with the missing end drawn from the germline J gene. With V trimmed by 4 bases and J by 2 bases, 1 base remained unmatched. This CDR3 spans 14 amino acids. Per the germline V gene, CDR1 is SGHAT and CDR2 is FQNNGV. The variable domain in full, with the rest retrieved from reference TRBV11-2 and TRBJ2-5, is EAGVAQSPRYKIIEKRQSVAFWCNPISGHATLYWYQQILGQGPKLLIQFQNNGVVDDSQLPKDRFSAERLKGVDSTLKIQPAKLEDSAVYLCASSSDRGQETQYFGPGTRLLVL.

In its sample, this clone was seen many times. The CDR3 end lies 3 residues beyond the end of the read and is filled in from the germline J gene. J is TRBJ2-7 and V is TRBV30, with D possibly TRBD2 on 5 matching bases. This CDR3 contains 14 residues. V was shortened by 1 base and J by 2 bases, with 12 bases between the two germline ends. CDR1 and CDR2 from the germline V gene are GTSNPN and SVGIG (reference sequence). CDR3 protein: CAWSDLAGTYEQYF. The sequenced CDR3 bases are TGTGCCTGGAGTGACCTAGCCGGGACCTACGAG.